A selection of T cell receptor beta chains follows, all from one sample in a study of CD8+CD57+ T cells in acquired aplastic anemia. TCRdb fed the reads into MiXCR, producing one record per CDR3 protein. The sample includes 150,000 or so distinct CDR3 sequences, about 64% seen only once; the top ten take under 50%. Sequenced material: sorted CD4+, CD8+, or CD8+CD57+ T cells (not recorded which) from PBMCs. The source is a human donor in good health. Each CDR3 is given with its conserved first and last residue. The order of the fields is D gene, V gene, CDR3 protein. The D gene is left open where the match is weak.

D: NA
V: TRBV20-1
CDR3: CSARDREFEQYF

D: NA
V: TRBV2
CDR3: CASSYQVDEQFF

D: NA
V: TRBV12-3/TRBV12-4
CDR3: CASSSSQGRGNQPQHF

D: NA
V: TRBV15
CDR3: CATSPGRGAANEKLFF

D: NA
V: TRBV7-9
CDR3: CASSLVVYRVSNQPQHF

D: NA
V: TRBV5-8
CDR3: CASSWWDEQYF

D: NA
V: TRBV24-1
CDR3: CATASGSYNEQFF

D: TRBD2
V: TRBV9
CDR3: CASSDAPTSGGTQYF

D: TRBD2
V: TRBV7-8
CDR3: CASSLRVAGGSTDTQYF

D: NA
V: TRBV24-1
CDR3: CATSDLQTNTGELFF

D: NA
V: TRBV2
CDR3: CASTRRGHQETQYF

D: NA
V: TRBV24-1
CDR3: CAPNTSRLIHYNEQFF

D: TRBD1
V: TRBV7-9
CDR3: CASSPRRDSSMNTEAFF

D: TRBD1
V: TRBV7-2
CDR3: CASSLKRQGNGYTF